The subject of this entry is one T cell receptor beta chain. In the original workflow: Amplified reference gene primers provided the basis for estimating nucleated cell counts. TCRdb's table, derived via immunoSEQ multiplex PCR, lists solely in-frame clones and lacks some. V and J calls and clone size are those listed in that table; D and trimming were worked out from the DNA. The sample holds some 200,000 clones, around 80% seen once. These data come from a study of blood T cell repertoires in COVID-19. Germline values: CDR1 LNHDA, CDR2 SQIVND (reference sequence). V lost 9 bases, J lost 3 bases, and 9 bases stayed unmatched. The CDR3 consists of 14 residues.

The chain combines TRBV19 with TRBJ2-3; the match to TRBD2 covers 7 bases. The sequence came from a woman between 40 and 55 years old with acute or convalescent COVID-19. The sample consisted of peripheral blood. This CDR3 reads CASTSSGFTDTQYF. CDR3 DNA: TGTGCCAGCACCTCTAGCGGATTTACAGATACGCAGTATTTT.